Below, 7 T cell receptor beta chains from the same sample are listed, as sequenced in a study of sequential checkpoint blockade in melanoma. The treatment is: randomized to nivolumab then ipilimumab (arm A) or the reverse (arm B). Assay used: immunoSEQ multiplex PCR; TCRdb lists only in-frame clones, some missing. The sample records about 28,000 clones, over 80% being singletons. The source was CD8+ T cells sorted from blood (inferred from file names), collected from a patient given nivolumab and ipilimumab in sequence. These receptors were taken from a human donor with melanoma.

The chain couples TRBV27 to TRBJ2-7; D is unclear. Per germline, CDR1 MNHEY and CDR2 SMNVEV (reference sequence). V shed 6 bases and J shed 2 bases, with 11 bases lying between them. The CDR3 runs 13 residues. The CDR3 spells CASSPRGPYEQYF. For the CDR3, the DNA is TGTGCCAGCAGCCCCCGCGGTCCCTACGAGCAGTACTTC.

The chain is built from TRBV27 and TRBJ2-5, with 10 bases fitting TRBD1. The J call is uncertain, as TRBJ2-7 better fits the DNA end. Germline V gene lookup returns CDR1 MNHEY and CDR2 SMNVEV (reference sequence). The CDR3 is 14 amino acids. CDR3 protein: CASRIDRGPYEQYF. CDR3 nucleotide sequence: TGTGCCAGCAGGATAGACAGGGGGCCCTACGAGCAGTACTTC.

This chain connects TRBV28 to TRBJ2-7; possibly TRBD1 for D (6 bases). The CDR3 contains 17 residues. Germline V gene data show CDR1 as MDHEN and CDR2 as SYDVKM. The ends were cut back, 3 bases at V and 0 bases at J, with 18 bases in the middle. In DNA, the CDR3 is TGTGCCAGCAGTTTCCCCCGCAGCGTGACAGGCTCCTACGAGCAGTACTTC. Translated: CASSFPRSVTGSYEQYF.

This chain's CDR3 is CASNFWRDTDTQYF. CDR3 sequence (DNA): TGTGCCAGCAATTTTTGGAGGGATACAGATACGCAGTATTTT. The rearrangement uses TRBV7-9 and TRBJ2-3, with D possibly matching TRBD2 (6 bases). The length of the CDR3 is 14 residues. The germline V gene has CDR1 SEHNR and CDR2 FQNEAQ (reference sequence). V was pared by 7 bases and J by 3 bases, with 14 bases between.

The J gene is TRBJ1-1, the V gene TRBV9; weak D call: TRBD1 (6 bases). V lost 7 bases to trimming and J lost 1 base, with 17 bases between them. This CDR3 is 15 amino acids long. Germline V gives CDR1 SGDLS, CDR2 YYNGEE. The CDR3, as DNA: TGTGCCAGCGGCCCGGAGGGGGGGCGGAACACTGAAGCTTTCTTT. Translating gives CASGPEGGRNTEAFF.

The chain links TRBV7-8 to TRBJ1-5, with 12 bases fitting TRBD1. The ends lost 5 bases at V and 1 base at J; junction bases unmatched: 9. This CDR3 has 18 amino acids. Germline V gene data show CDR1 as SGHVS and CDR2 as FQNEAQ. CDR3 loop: CASSLGTGGVRSNQPQHF. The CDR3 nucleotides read TGTGCCAGCAGCCTGGGGACAGGGGGCGTCCGGAGCAATCAGCCCCAGCATTTT.

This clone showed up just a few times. The CDR3 sequence: CASSLPSHSNQPQHF. CDR3 nucleotide sequence: TGTGCCAGCAGTTTGCCCAGTCATAGCAATCAGCCCCAGCATTTT. This chain connects TRBV28 to TRBJ1-5; D is unresolved. This CDR3 has 15 residues. Trimming stripped 3 bases from V and 0 bases from J, with 9 bases between. The germline CDR1 and CDR2 sequences are MDHEN and SYDVKM.